The entry below gives a single T cell receptor (beta chain) sequence along with its context. This CDR3 is built from 15 residues. CDR1 is SGHNT and CDR2 is YENEEA in the germline V gene. J lost 4 bases, V lost 5 bases, and 10 bases had no gene match. The data derive from a study of preoperative IRX-2 immunotherapy in early breast cancer. Method: immunoSEQ multiplex PCR; TCRdb's copy keeps in-frame clones and lacks some. The sample shows 40,000 to 50,000 clones, about 72% of them seen only once. Noted treatment: preoperative locoregional IRX-2 cytokine immunotherapy. Samples came from a phase Ib trial of preoperative locoregional IRX-2 cytokine immunotherapy.

This receptor was taken from a human donor with breast cancer. V and J are TRBV11-3 and TRBJ1-1; 7 bases map to TRBD1. This specimen was tumor tissue, taken after IRX-2 immunotherapy. The CDR3 coding sequence is TGTGCCAGCAGCCAAGTAGGGGGCGCCGGCACTGAAGCTTTCTTT. This sequence encodes CASSQVGGAGTEAFF. The full variable domain, in which reference TRBV11-3 and TRBJ1-1 provide the parts outside the CDR3, is EAGVVQSPRYKIIEKKQPVAFWCNPISGHNTLYWYLQNLGQGPELLIRYENEEAVDDSQLPKDRFSAERLKGVDSTLKIQPAELGDSAVYLCASSQVGGAGTEAFFGQGTRLTVV.